Listed here are 22 T cell receptor beta chains from one sample, sequenced in a study of cytomegalovirus exposure and HLA in healthy donors (dated by TCRdb to the late 2010s). Receptor amplification or capture employed the immunoSEQ multiplex PCR assay. A mixture of 60 forward primers for TCR Vbeta segments and 13 reverse primers for TCR Jbeta segments was used in the multiplex PCR. The clones in this table, taken by TCRdb from immuneACCESS, are in-frame only. Not every clone is retained; where verified, under half of the shortfall comes from an unresolved V gene, and the cause of the rest is unknown. For this sample the table gives some 150,000 clones, of which approximately 78% were detected only once. Together, the top ten hold roughly 7.7% of the sample. The specimen sequenced was PBMCs. The receptors stem from a woman aged 45-65 years in good health and CMV-seropositive.

The CDR3 DNA reads as TGTGCCAGCAGCGCCCAATACAGGGACGGCTATGGCTACACCTTC. Its protein is CASSAQYRDGYGYTF. The chain has TRBV5-4 and TRBJ1-2; TRBD1 might be the D (6 bases). This CDR3 has 15 residues. V shed 4 bases and J shed 4 bases, with 17 bases lying between them. In germline, CDR1 is SGHNT, CDR2 YYREEE (reference sequence).

The V call is TRBV11-2, the J call TRBJ1-2; D unresolved. V shed 5 bases and J shed 0 bases, with 16 bases lying between them. CDR3 size: 16 residues. The germline V gene encodes CDR1 SGHAT and CDR2 FQNNGV. DNA for the CDR3: TGTGCCAGCAGCCCGACACCGGGGTTAGCTAACTATGGCTACACCTTC. Amino acids: CASSPTPGLANYGYTF.

V gene TRBV30 combines with J gene TRBJ1-1; D possibly corresponds to TRBD1 (6 bases). The CDR3 consists of 14 residues. Germline loops: CDR1 GTSNPN, CDR2 SVGIG (reference sequence). The V end was cut by 4 bases, the J end by 0 bases, with 12 bases between. The CDR3 reads CAWNYHRVNTEAFF. In DNA form, the CDR3 reads TGTGCCTGGAATTATCACAGGGTGAACACTGAAGCTTTCTTT.

This chain links TRBV4-3 with TRBJ2-2; TRBD1 might be the D (5 bases). The V and J ends lost 3 bases and 6 bases respectively, with 11 bases between them. Per germline, CDR1 LGHNA and CDR2 YSLEER. The CDR3 is 14 residues long. The CDR3 nucleotides are TGCGCCAGCAGCCATGAGAGCAGGGCCGGGGAGCTGTTTTTT. This encodes CASSHESRAGELFF.

V and J are TRBV18 and TRBJ2-3, with TRBD1 matching 8 bases. The CDR3 is made up of 14 amino acids. V trimming: 5 bases; J trimming: 5 bases; junction bases outside the gene matches: 6. CDR1 and CDR2 from the germline V gene are KGHSH and LQKENI. The CDR3: CASSEQGVQDTQYF. Here the CDR3 DNA reads TGTGCCAGCTCAGAACAGGGGGTACAAGATACGCAGTATTTT. Combining the CDR3 with reference TRBV18 and TRBJ2-3 gives the whole variable domain NAGVMQNPRHLVRRRGQEARLRCSPMKGHSHVYWYRQLPEEGLKFMVYLQKENIIDESGMPKERFSAEFPKEGPSILRIQQVVRGDSAAYFCASSEQGVQDTQYFGPGTRLTVL.

The rearrangement uses TRBV10-3 and TRBJ2-5; 9 bases are a match to TRBD2. CDR3 length equals 16 residues. From germline, CDR1 is ENHRY and CDR2 SYGVKD. V lost 0 bases and J lost 7; bases outside the gene matches: 9. CDR3 region: CAISESAGGGSRTQYF. CDR3 nucleotide sequence: TGTGCCATCAGTGAGTCGGCGGGAGGGGGCAGTCGGACCCAGTACTTC.

This chain connects TRBV27 to TRBJ2-7; 8 nucleotides align to TRBD2. The trim removed 3 bases at V and 6 bases at J, leaving 7 bases unmatched. The CDR3 contains 14 residues. Germline values: CDR1 MNHEY, CDR2 SMNVEV (reference sequence). The CDR3 DNA is TGTGCCAGCAGTTTCCGGCTAGCGGGTTCCGAGCAGTACTTC. Protein sequence: CASSFRLAGSEQYF.

This rearrangement joins TRBV21-1 to TRBJ1-1; the table's TRBD1 call for D was not verified on the DNA. TRBV21-1 is designated a pseudogene. CDR3 length: 19 residues. The CDR3 loop reads CASSKARSGTGGECTEAFF. CDR3 coding DNA: TGTGCCAGCAGCAAAGCCCGGTCCGGGACAGGGGGCGAATGCACTGAAGCTTTCTTT.

The J gene is TRBJ2-5, the V gene TRBV28; TRBD1 aligns across 10 bases. Germline CDR1 is MDHEN and CDR2 is SYDVKM. The J segment lost 5 bases and the V segment lost 6 bases, leaving 15 bases of the junction unmatched. The length of the CDR3 is 17 residues. DNA for the CDR3: TGTGCCAGCAGCTTAGGAGAGACAGGGGGCGTGAGTGAGACCCAGTACTTC. Protein sequence: CASSLGETGGVSETQYF.

The chain combines TRBV6-5 with TRBJ2-1; possible D gene TRBD1, 6 bases. V lost 4 bases and J 6 bases, leaving 10 bases between the germline ends. The germline CDR1 and CDR2 sequences are MNHEY and SVGAGI. The CDR3 totals 13 residues. The CDR3, as DNA: TGTGCCAGCAGTTGGACAGCCGCCAATGAGCAGTTCTTC. This sequence encodes CASSWTAANEQFF.

The chain carries TRBV5-1 and TRBJ2-1; a weak D match, TRBD2 (6 bases). The germline CDR1 and CDR2 sequences are SGHRS and YFSETQ. CDR3 size: 14 residues. Trimming removed 5 bases from V and 7 bases from J, with 16 bases in between. The CDR3 DNA sequence: TGCGCCAGCAGGTTGCGGGCAGGACTAAATGAGCAGTTCTTC. Residues: CASRLRAGLNEQFF.

The chain is built from TRBV6-1 and TRBJ1-1; a possible D gene is TRBD1 (6 bases). The CDR3 length is 15 residues. CDR1 and CDR2 (germline): MNHNS, SASEGT. Trimming shortened V by 6 bases and J by 0 bases, and 14 bases separated the two germline ends. The CDR3 protein is CASRETTGLNTEAFF. The DNA of the CDR3 is TGTGCCAGCAGAGAGACGACAGGTTTGAACACTGAAGCTTTCTTT.

In its sample, this clone was seen a few times. The DNA of the CDR3 is TGTGCCAGCAGTAGGGCAGGGGGCGGGTCTATTGCTAGCGGAACCTACAATGAGCAGTTCTTC. This codes for CASSRAGGGSIASGTYNEQFF. J is TRBJ2-1 and V is TRBV28; perhaps TRBD1 as D (8 bases). Trimming took 5 bases from V and 2 from J, leaving 31 bases between them. Germline V gene lookup returns CDR1 MDHEN and CDR2 SYDVKM. This CDR3 spans 21 amino acids.

This chain uses TRBV29-1 with TRBJ2-5, with D tentatively TRBD2 (5 bases). The J call could be wrong; TRBJ2-7 is a better fit for the DNA end. From germline, CDR1 is SQVTM and CDR2 ANQGSEA. The CDR3 covers 13 residues. CDR3 sequence reads: CSVVSPGIYEQYF. The CDR3 DNA reads TGCAGCGTTGTTAGTCCGGGGATCTACGAGCAGTACTTC.

The chain joins TRBV4-1 to TRBJ2-2, with D possibly being TRBD2 (6 bases). Looked up from germline, CDR1 is MGHRA and CDR2 is YSYEKL. This CDR3 contains 16 residues. V shed 4 bases and J shed 5 bases, with 17 bases lying between them. The CDR3 bases are TGCGCCAGCAGCCCCCGAGCGGGTCCCCGGACCGGGGAGCTGTTTTTT. This gives the protein CASSPRAGPRTGELFF.

This clone was picked up one time. This rearrangement joins TRBV7-9 to TRBJ2-7, with TRBD2 matching over 9 bases. V dropped 2 bases and J dropped 5; count of bases not matched to a gene: 7. CDR1 is SEHNR, CDR2 FQNEAQ, per germline (reference sequence). The CDR3 runs to 15 residues. CDR3 region: CASSLFLAGGDEQYF. CDR3 DNA: TGTGCCAGCAGCTTATTTTTGGCGGGAGGGGACGAGCAGTACTTC. Together with reference TRBV7-9 and TRBJ2-7, the CDR3 gives the full variable domain: DTGVSQNPRHKITKRGQNVTFRCDPISEHNRLYWYRQTLGQGPEFLTYFQNEAQLEKSRLLSDRFSAERPKGSFSTLEIQRTEQGDSAMYLCASSLFLAGGDEQYFGPGTRLTVT.

The J gene is TRBJ2-2, the V gene TRBV7-9, with D uncertain. Deletions cut 2 bases from V and 0 bases from J, with 16 bases between. This CDR3 spans 18 amino acids. Germline V gene sequence: CDR1 SEHNR, CDR2 FQNEAQ (reference sequence). The CDR3 nucleotides are TGTGCCAGCAGCTTACCCCTTTCCACCCTAGCGAACACCGGGGAGCTGTTTTTT. This sequence encodes CASSLPLSTLANTGELFF.

This chain connects TRBV5-1 to TRBJ2-7, with TRBD1 matching 7 bases. The CDR3 is 15 residues long. Trimming cost V 5 bases and J 0 bases; bases outside gene matches: 8. CDR1 and CDR2 (germline): SGHRS, YFSETQ. For the CDR3, the DNA is TGCGCCAGCAGGTCATTGACAGGGTTCTCCTACGAGCAGTACTTC. Translated: CASRSLTGFSYEQYF.

This chain uses TRBV30 with TRBJ2-7; D perhaps matches TRBD2 (6 bases). Per the germline V gene, CDR1 is GTSNPN and CDR2 is SVGIG (reference sequence). V was pared by 1 base and J by 0 bases, with 13 bases between. The CDR3 is 15 amino acids. The CDR3 sequence is CAWSDPRRGSYEQYF. The CDR3 DNA reads as TGTGCCTGGAGTGACCCCAGGAGGGGCTCCTACGAGCAGTACTTC.

V usage is TRBV7-2 and J usage is TRBJ1-1; D gene unclear. The CDR3 spans 13 residues. The V and J ends lost 7 bases and 3 bases respectively, with 12 bases between them. In germline, CDR1 is SGHTA, CDR2 FQGNSA. The CDR3 here is CASNSDGDTEAFF. The CDR3 region has the DNA TGTGCCAGCAACTCCGACGGGGACACTGAAGCTTTCTTT.

This chain uses TRBV28 with TRBJ2-2; 9 nucleotides agree with TRBD1. The J segment lost 9 bases and the V segment lost 2 bases, leaving 4 bases of the junction unmatched. The CDR3 is made up of 14 amino acids. Per germline, CDR1 MDHEN and CDR2 SYDVKM. CDR3 loop: CASSLRGQGRELFF. CDR3 nucleotides: TGTGCCAGCAGTTTACGGGGACAGGGTCGGGAGCTGTTTTTT.

The V and J genes are TRBV12-5 and TRBJ1-1, with TRBD1 matching 9 bases. Germline CDR1 reads LGHNT; CDR2 reads FRNRAP. With 5 bases clipped from V and 3 bases from J, the junction kept 10 bases outside the gene matches. CDR3 length: 16 residues. For the CDR3, the DNA is TGTGCTAGTGGTCTCCGGGACAGGGAAGAGGACACTGAAGCTTTCTTT. This sequence encodes CASGLRDREEDTEAFF.